This T cell receptor (beta chain) came from a study of T cell responses to AZD1222 COVID-19 vaccine. The study's findings and limits: Regions 160-218 and 743-854 dominated among vaccine-associated CD4 TCRs spanning spike.

Germline lookup yields CDR1 SGHRS and CDR2 YFSETQ. The CDR3 has 16 amino acids. The V gene lost 0 bases and the J gene lost 6 bases, with 19 bases spanning the gap. As to this clone: What it binds is unknown.

Data came from immunoSEQ multiplex PCR; TCRdb stores just in-frame clones and leaves some out. Of 100,000 or so clones in the sample, approximately 90% were seen once. The TCR comes from an adult who received the AZD1222 COVID-19 vaccine. The chain links TRBV5-1 to TRBJ2-7; a weak D match, TRBD2 (6 bases). The sample in question was peripheral blood, obtained 28 days after the second AZD1222 dose. In DNA form, the CDR3 reads TGCGCCAGCAGCTTGGGCCTCCAGAGGGAGGTACGCGAGCAGTACTTC. Protein sequence: CASSLGLQREVREQYF.